The source of this T cell receptor (beta chain) is a study of T-cell reconstitution after alpha-beta-depleted transplantation in children. Notes on the study in general: Two months or so post-transplant, alpha-beta T cells reportedly derived from several hundred expanded graft clones.

The TCRbeta library incorporated unique molecular identifiers. One entry per CDR3 protein results from TCRdb running MiXCR on the PCR reads. This table has about 830,000 distinct CDR3 sequences, 16% appearing once. This clonotype was counted only a few times. What it recognizes is unknown. V lost 3 bases and J lost 2, with 15 bases in between. Per germline, CDR1 SGDLS and CDR2 YYNGEE. The CDR3 is made up of 16 amino acids. This clonotype originated in a male patient younger than 18 who had a stem cell transplant for acute lymphoblastic leukemia, so the T cells may come from the graft donor. This chain links TRBV9 with TRBJ1-3; a possible D gene is TRBD1 (5 bases). The sample in question was PBMCs, mostly from graft donor cells, obtained 360 days after TCRalphabeta/CD19-depleted stem cell transplant. Here the CDR3 DNA reads TGTGCCAGCAGCGGACGACAGTGGACAACTGGAAACACCATATATTTT. Translated, it gives CASSGRQWTTGNTIYF.